Reported below is one TCR beta chain. Its target antigen remains unknown. Per-nucleotide qualities are absent, and no much larger clonotype sits a single base away. This record comes from a study of blood T cell repertoires in COVID-19 (TCRdb year 2020). For context, the study as a whole: The collaborator samples originated in the United States, Italy and Spain and spanned the acute and convalescent phases of COVID-19. The material from the prospective study consisted of cDNA or gDNA derived from T cells, B-cell-depleted T cells, or PBMCs. The dataset comprised deeply sampled blood TCRbeta repertoires from subjects exposed to, actively infected with, or recovered from COVID-19. The repertoires were made available in a free public database intended to serve as a resource for research on the immune response to SARS-CoV-2. The samples were drawn from two sources: the first 160 participants of the ongoing ImmuneRACE study, and 950 to 1,500 subjects contributed by 6 global collaborators. A de-identified subject ID, COVID-19 status, age in years and sex were almost always included in the sample metadata. Where HLA class I and class II types were available, the types were taken from metadata supplied by the sample provider, not from assay-based typing.

TCRbeta CDR3 regions were amplified from genomic DNA by means of the immunoSEQ Assay, a bias-controlled multiplex PCR. On the study's bioinformatics: Nucleated cell counts per sample were estimated from amplification of reference gene primers within the assay. To quantify the absolute abundance of each unique TCRbeta CDR3 rearrangement, sequence reads were collapsed and filtered. For each sample, productive Simpson clonality was calculated by taking the square root of Simpson's diversity index across productive rearrangements. Sourced from immuneACCESS, this table was stored by TCRdb with only in-frame sequences that have V and J called. A share of the clones is absent; for the studies checked, an unresolved V gene accounts for under half, and the remainder has no known explanation. D and trimming come from the DNA, and the V and J calls and clone size come from that table. For this sample the table gives under 300,000 clones, of which roughly 84% were detected only once. Approximately 2.1% of the sample lies in the top ten.

Study-wide findings and limitations: The amount of clinical and demographic metadata varied by source and participant and was provided uncurated.

CDR1 and CDR2 were assigned from the germline V gene (reference sequence) as LGHDT and YNNKEL. Inclusive of the bounding cysteine and phenylalanine, the CDR3 is 16 residues long. Solely the CDR3 DNA is kept, with 48 bases framed from the first base. The junction shows trimming of 1 base on V and 4 bases on J, plus 14 bases between the germline ends. A second Seattle source provided samples from volunteer blood donors who had recovered from COVID-19. Collaborating institutions collected whole blood in K2EDTA tubes following their own protocols. Collaborator samples were shipped for TCRbeta analysis as frozen whole blood, isolated PBMCs, or DNA extracted from either sample type.

Material: peripheral blood. The TCR originated in a woman in her thirties or forties who had recovered from COVID-19. The V and J genes are TRBV3-1 (or the pseudogene TRBV3-2) and TRBJ2-1; tentative D gene TRBD2, with 5 bases matching. The sequenced DNA: TGTGCCAGCAGCCAAGGAAGTTTACCGGGGTACAATGAGCAGTTCTTC. This is translated as CASSQGSLPGYNEQFF.